The 27 T cell receptor beta chains reported below all come from one sample, sequenced in a study of cytomegalovirus exposure and HLA in healthy donors. The PCR used 60 Vbeta and 13 Jbeta primers. Assay: immunoSEQ multiplex PCR; the TCRdb copy retains only in-frame clones and omits some. Here the sample spans over 130,000 clones, approximately 85% being singletons. Sequencing was performed on PBMCs. These receptors came from a woman aged 35 to 49 in good health and CMV-seronegative.

The chain couples TRBV7-8 to TRBJ1-6; 8 bases are a match to TRBD1. CDR3 length: 15 amino acids. Losses at the gene ends were 0 bases for V and 7 bases for J; bases not matched to a gene: 2. Germline values: CDR1 SGHVS, CDR2 FQNEAQ. The CDR3 protein is CASSLATGGNSPLHF. The CDR3 DNA reads TGTGCCAGCAGCTTAGCAACAGGGGGAAATTCACCCCTCCACTTT.

This clone occurred once. The V and J genes are TRBV10-3 and TRBJ2-3; weak D call: TRBD2 (6 bases). Germline CDR1 reads ENHRY; CDR2 reads SYGVKD. The CDR3 runs to 14 residues. Trimming took 7 bases from V and 1 from J, leaving 12 bases between them. Written as DNA, the CDR3 is TGTGCCATCAAACGGGGACTCGGCACAGATACGCAGTATTTT. Protein: CAIKRGLGTDTQYF.

The V gene is TRBV2, the J gene TRBJ2-7, with 7 bases matching TRBD1. The CDR3 is 16 residues long. CDR1 and CDR2 from the germline V gene are SNHLY and FYNNEI. With V trimmed by 4 bases and J by 2 bases, 11 bases remained unmatched. Here the CDR3 DNA reads TGTGCCAGCAGTGGGCCCGACAGGGACGGGGCCTACGAGCAGTACTTC. Its protein is CASSGPDRDGAYEQYF.

The chain links TRBV5-1 to TRBJ2-3, with no clear D. CDR3 length equals 12 residues. Per the germline V gene, CDR1 is SGHRS and CDR2 is YFSETQ. Trimming removed 4 bases at V and 2 bases at J, with 5 bases between. The CDR3 nucleotides are TGCGCCAGCAGCCCTAACACAGATACGCAGTATTTT. Its protein product is CASSPNTDTQYF.

This clone was found once. The chain carries TRBV6-5 and TRBJ2-3; tentative D call: TRBD2 (6 bases). This CDR3 has 14 amino acids. Trimming took 2 bases from V and 4 from J, leaving 10 bases between them. The germline gives CDR1 MNHEY, CDR2 SVGAGI. The CDR3 loop reads CASSYIGSADTQYF. The DNA of the CDR3 is TGTGCCAGCAGTTACATCGGGAGCGCAGATACGCAGTATTTT.

The rearrangement links TRBV11-3 to TRBJ2-5; 8 bases align to TRBD2. Germline trimming cut 3 bases from V and 2 bases from J; bases unmatched to any gene: 2. CDR3 length: 14 amino acids. Germline CDR1 SGHNT, CDR2 YENEEA. The CDR3 sequence is CASSFGGRQETQYF. CDR3 nucleotide sequence: TGTGCCAGCAGCTTTGGCGGGAGGCAAGAGACCCAGTACTTC.

The V and J genes are TRBV28 and TRBJ2-5; tentatively, D is TRBD2 (7 bases). Judging by the DNA end, TRBJ2-7 fits better; the J call may be wrong. Germline V gives CDR1 MDHEN, CDR2 SYDVKM. CDR3 length equals 20 residues. The CDR3 DNA reads as TGTGCCAGCAGTACAGGGCTGGTGGGGACTCAGCGGGAAAAACCCTACGAGCAGTACTTC. Translating it yields CASSTGLVGTQREKPYEQYF.

This clone has just a few counts. Within the sample, other DNA sequences also encode this same CDR3. The J gene is TRBJ2-1, the V gene TRBV5-1, with unresolved D. Per germline, CDR1 SGHRS and CDR2 YFSETQ. Trimming pared 0 bases from V and 4 bases from J, leaving 5 bases between. The CDR3 has 13 residues. This CDR3 reads CASSLGPYNEQFF. CDR3 DNA sequence: TGCGCCAGCAGCTTGGGGCCGTACAATGAGCAGTTCTTC.

This chain links TRBV18 with TRBJ1-2; possible D gene TRBD1, 5 bases. Trimming took 6 bases from V and 7 from J, leaving 18 bases between them. Germline values: CDR1 KGHSH, CDR2 LQKENI. The CDR3 totals 14 residues. The CDR3 sequence is CASSSDTGPGGYTF. CDR3 in DNA: TGTGCCAGCTCCAGTGATACAGGCCCGGGTGGCTACACCTTC.

This sequence joins TRBV11-2 and TRBJ2-1, with no clear D. The length of the CDR3 is 11 residues. From germline, CDR1 is SGHAT and CDR2 FQNNGV. With 6 bases removed from V and 8 bases from J, the gap between germline ends came to 8 bases. The CDR3 region has the DNA TGTGCCAGCAGTCCATTCCATGAGCAGTTCTTC. It translates to CASSPFHEQFF.

The V gene is TRBV6-1, the J gene TRBJ2-1, with 12 bases fitting TRBD2. This CDR3 region has 15 residues. The V gene's germline CDR1 is MNHNS and CDR2 SASEGT. The V segment lost 6 bases and the J segment 8 bases; nucleotides outside the gene matches: 8. The CDR3 loop is CASSLTSGRTDEQFF. In DNA, the CDR3 is TGTGCCAGCAGCTTGACTAGCGGGAGAACAGATGAGCAGTTCTTC.

The genes are TRBV5-1 and TRBJ2-1, with 10 nucleotides matching TRBD2. Germline assignment: CDR1 SGHRS and CDR2 YFSETQ. This CDR3 has 16 residues. Trimming at V came to 0 bases and at J to 4 bases, leaving 4 bases not matched to a gene. CDR3 DNA sequence: TGCGCCAGCAGCTTGGCCGGACTAGCGGCGTACAATGAGCAGTTCTTC. Amino acids: CASSLAGLAAYNEQFF.

Worth noting for this clone: A read error may produce the germline difference seen at one junction end. This chain joins TRBV12-5 and TRBJ2-7, with D maybe TRBD1 (7 bases). The CDR3 has 12 residues. Germline V CDR1 and CDR2: LGHNT, FRNRAP. CDR3 nucleotide sequence: TGCGCGGAGGGGCAGGGGGTTCACGAGCAGTACTTC. Translation: CAEGQGVHEQYF. The entire variable domain, with the rest obtained from reference TRBV12-5 and TRBJ2-7, is as follows: DARVTQTPRHKVTEMGQEVTMRCQPILGHNTVFWYRQTMMQGLELLAYFRNRAPLDDSGMPKDRFSAEMPDATLATLKIQPSEPRDSAVYFCAEGQGVHEQYFGPGTRLTVT.

This chain uses TRBV18 with TRBJ2-7, with 9 bases fitting TRBD1. V was clipped by 5 bases and J by 4 bases; unmatched bases: 6. The V gene's germline CDR1 is KGHSH and CDR2 LQKENI. The CDR3 extends over 14 amino acids. The CDR3 loop is CASSTQGAAYEQYF. The DNA of the CDR3 is TGTGCCAGCTCAACACAGGGGGCGGCTTACGAGCAGTACTTC. The full variable domain, with the rest looked up from reference TRBV18 and TRBJ2-7, is NAGVMQNPRHLVRRRGQEARLRCSPMKGHSHVYWYRQLPEEGLKFMVYLQKENIIDESGMPKERFSAEFPKEGPSILRIQQVVRGDSAAYFCASSTQGAAYEQYFGPGTRLTVT.

The chain has TRBV5-4 and TRBJ2-5; D gene unclear. The CDR3 is 13 amino acids. Per the germline V gene, CDR1 is SGHNT and CDR2 is YYREEE (reference sequence). V was pared by 0 bases and J by 5 bases, with 8 bases between. The CDR3 loop reads CASSLEHSETQYF. CDR3 bases: TGTGCCAGCAGCTTGGAGCATTCGGAGACCCAGTACTTC.

This clone has only one observation. This chain joins TRBV6-5 and TRBJ2-1; D is undetermined. Trimming took off 2 bases at V and 3 bases at J, with 8 bases between the two ends. Per germline, CDR1 MNHEY and CDR2 SVGAGI. The CDR3 extends over 14 amino acids. This CDR3 is CASSYAGSYNEQFF. The CDR3 DNA is TGTGCCAGCAGTTACGCTGGTAGCTACAATGAGCAGTTCTTC.

This chain connects TRBV2 to TRBJ1-2; 7 nucleotides line up with TRBD1. After removal of 3 bases from V and 2 bases from J, the junction contained 6 bases not matched to a gene. Germline V gene lookup returns CDR1 SNHLY and CDR2 FYNNEI. The CDR3 runs to 15 residues. The CDR3 DNA reads as TGTGCCAGCAGTGAGAAGACAGGGCACAACTATGGCTACACCTTC. Translated, it gives CASSEKTGHNYGYTF.

This chain joins TRBV6-1 and TRBJ2-1; TRBD2 matches at 10 bases. V lost 6 bases, J lost 5 bases, and 7 bases stayed unmatched. Germline values: CDR1 MNHNS, CDR2 SASEGT. The CDR3 extends over 15 amino acids. DNA for the CDR3: TGTGCCAGCAGCCCCAGGACTAGCGGCAACAATGAGCAGTTCTTC. This gives the protein CASSPRTSGNNEQFF.

The V gene is TRBV7-2, the J gene TRBJ1-1, with D uncertain. V lost 7 bases, J lost 5 bases, and 14 bases lay in between. CDR3 size: 13 residues. Germline V gives CDR1 SGHTA, CDR2 FQGNSA. This CDR3 reads CASTPWRGTEAFF. CDR3 sequence (DNA): TGTGCCAGCACCCCGTGGAGAGGTACTGAAGCTTTCTTT.

This chain links TRBV19 with TRBJ2-3; 7 bases align to TRBD2. Per germline, CDR1 LNHDA and CDR2 SQIVND (reference sequence). There are 14 residues in the CDR3. V gave up 3 bases and J gave up 6 bases; unmatched junction bases: 6. CDR3 nucleotide sequence: TGTGCCAGTAGTATGATGGCGGGAGTGGATACGCAGTATTTT. Its protein is CASSMMAGVDTQYF.

The V call is TRBV5-4, the J call TRBJ1-3; weak D call: TRBD1 (6 bases). CDR3 size: 15 residues. V gave up 1 base and J gave up 4 bases, with 12 bases separating them. Germline lookup yields CDR1 SGHNT and CDR2 YYREEE (reference sequence). DNA for the CDR3: TGTGCCAGCAGCTTGCAACAGGGAGCGGGAAACACCATATATTTT. Translation gives CASSLQQGAGNTIYF.

The rearrangement links TRBV27 to TRBJ2-1; TRBD2 aligns across 10 bases. J lost 7 bases, V lost 2 bases, and 11 bases had no gene match. CDR3 length: 17 residues. Germline assignment: CDR1 MNHEY and CDR2 SMNVEV (reference sequence). The CDR3 loop reads CASSLRRLAGALNEQFF. The CDR3 coding sequence is TGTGCCAGCAGTTTACGACGTCTAGCGGGAGCTTTGAATGAGCAGTTCTTC.

This clone was detected only once. This sequence joins TRBV7-9 and TRBJ2-7, with a weak D call TRBD1 (6 bases). There are 15 residues in the CDR3. Germline V gene data show CDR1 as SEHNR and CDR2 as FQNEAQ (reference sequence). Deletions cut 2 bases from V and 2 bases from J, with 13 bases between. CDR3 in amino acids: CASSLTDGGTYEQYF. The CDR3 DNA is TGTGCCAGCAGCTTAACAGATGGGGGCACCTACGAGCAGTACTTC. Full variable domain (remainder filled in from reference TRBV7-9 and TRBJ2-7): DTGVSQNPRHKITKRGQNVTFRCDPISEHNRLYWYRQTLGQGPEFLTYFQNEAQLEKSRLLSDRFSAERPKGSFSTLEIQRTEQGDSAMYLCASSLTDGGTYEQYFGPGTRLTVT.

This chain uses TRBV11-3 with TRBJ2-1; TRBD2 aligns across 10 bases. The trim removed 8 bases at V and 6 bases at J, leaving 7 bases unmatched. The CDR3 consists of 14 residues. Germline-derived CDR1 and CDR2 are SGHNT and YENEEA. CDR3 region: CASAEGLASNEQFF. CDR3 coding DNA: TGTGCCAGCGCGGAGGGACTAGCGTCCAATGAGCAGTTCTTC.

This clone was seen just once. The chain recombines TRBV1 with TRBJ2-3; the table's D call TRBD2 went unverified against the DNA. TRBV1 represents a pseudogene. The length of the CDR3 is 17 residues. The CDR3 reads CTSSFRIVEREANTQYF. The CDR3 DNA sequence: TGCACCAGCAGCTTCCGAATTGTTGAGCGGGAGGCGAATACGCAGTATTTT.

This clone was picked up one time. V is TRBV27 and J is TRBJ2-2; D may be TRBD2 (5 bases). Germline assignment: CDR1 MNHEY and CDR2 SMNVEV (reference sequence). Between the trimmed V and J ends, which lost 3 bases and 7 bases, there was a span of 21 bases. The CDR3 loop spans 17 amino acids. The DNA of the CDR3 is TGTGCCAGCAGTTTCCGGCGCCGGGGAGAGATGAGCGGGGAGCTGTTTTTT. Its translation: CASSFRRRGEMSGELFF.

The rearrangement joins TRBV5-1 to TRBJ2-5, with 7 nucleotides matching TRBD1. Trimming at V came to 6 bases and at J to 4 bases, leaving 6 bases not matched to a gene. Per germline, CDR1 SGHRS and CDR2 YFSETQ. This CDR3 contains 13 residues. Written as DNA, the CDR3 is TGCGCCAGCAACAGGGGATCGGGAGAGACCCAGTACTTC. It yields the protein CASNRGSGETQYF. Combining the CDR3 with reference TRBV5-1 and TRBJ2-5 gives the whole variable domain KAGVTQTPRYLIKTRGQQVTLSCSPISGHRSVSWYQQTPGQGLQFLFEYFSETQRNKGNFPGRFSGRQFSNSRSEMNVSTLELGDSALYLCASNRGSGETQYFGPGTRLLVL.